This T cell receptor beta chain was sequenced in a study of blood T cell repertoires in COVID-19. Study information: Sample material is recorded as cDNA or gDNA derived from T cells, B-cell-depleted T cells, or PBMCs.

The sample holds a few counts of this clone. Sequenced by immunoSEQ multiplex PCR; TCRdb stores in-frame clones only, minus some. The sample records under 200,000 clones, around nine tenths being singletons. The source material was peripheral blood. The clonotype comes from a woman aged 70 to 79 with COVID-19, enrolled during active disease.

CDR3 in DNA: TGTGCCAGCACTCTGGCGGGGGGATCCTACAATGAGCAGTTCTTC. Protein product: CASTLAGGSYNEQFF. V gene TRBV6-6 combines with J gene TRBJ2-1; 8 bases agree with TRBD2. Germline CDR1 is MNHNY and CDR2 is SVGAGI (reference sequence). This CDR3 comprises 15 residues. The V and J ends lost 7 bases and 1 base, in that order; junction bases with no gene match: 6.